The 31 T cell receptor beta chains given below trace back to one sample, sequenced in a study of CD8+ T cells in alopecia areata. Following extraction, RNA underwent reverse transcription to cDNA, which served as the sequencing template. TCRdb's copy holds only in-frame clones and misses some; the assay was immunoSEQ multiplex PCR. The profile shows more than 150,000 clones, 60% to 70% of them singletons. Described treatment: oral pan-JAK inhibitor, 5-10 mg twice daily. The specimen was CD4+ T cells sorted from blood, collected at week 4, from a patient treated with tofacitinib. Every receptor here comes from a human donor with alopecia areata.

This clone was counted a few times. The chain carries TRBV29-1 and TRBJ2-2; 8 bases line up with TRBD2. The length of the CDR3 is 16 residues. Germline assignment: CDR1 SQVTM and CDR2 ANQGSEA. With 4 bases clipped from V and 0 bases from J, the junction kept 7 bases outside the gene matches. The CDR3 DNA reads TGCAGCGTTGCAGCAGCGGGGGCCTCGAACACCGGGGAGCTGTTTTTT. Protein: CSVAAAGASNTGELFF.

The chain joins TRBV13 to TRBJ1-2; D not resolved. The CDR3 totals 12 residues. Germline-derived CDR1 and CDR2 are PRHDT and FYEKMQ (reference sequence). Deletions cut 3 bases from V and 8 bases from J, with 10 bases between. This chain's CDR3 is CASSFAGGGYTF. The CDR3 nucleotides read TGTGCCAGCAGCTTTGCGGGTGGCGGCTACACCTTC.

This chain connects TRBV7-2 to TRBJ2-7, with D possibly being TRBD2 (6 bases). Trimming pared 5 bases from V and 6 bases from J, leaving 11 bases between. The CDR3 runs 12 residues. CDR1 SGHTA and CDR2 FQGNSA come from the germline V gene. CDR3 sequence reads: CASSLGTGEQYF. In nucleotides, the CDR3 is TGTGCCAGCAGCCTCGGGACTGGCGAGCAGTACTTC.

The chain links TRBV2 to TRBJ2-5; 9 positions match TRBD1. CDR1 and CDR2 (germline): SNHLY, FYNNEI. V shed 8 bases and J 5 bases; nucleotides not matched to a gene: 3. The CDR3 contains 12 residues. CDR3 DNA: TGTGCCAGCGGGACAGGGAGGGAGACCCAGTACTTC. Amino acids: CASGTGRETQYF.

The chain links TRBV25-1 to TRBJ1-4; D is possibly TRBD1 (6 bases). CDR1 is MGHDK, CDR2 SYGVNS, per germline. The V and J ends lost 4 bases and 6 bases respectively, with 12 bases between them. The CDR3 loop spans 14 amino acids. The CDR3 DNA follows: TGTGCCAGCAGTGTTGGGGGCTATTATGAAAAACTGTTTTTT. Amino acid sequence: CASSVGGYYEKLFF.

The chain links TRBV9 to TRBJ2-5; D is unresolved. V lost 0 bases and J 2 bases, leaving 11 bases between the germline ends. This CDR3 has 15 amino acids. Germline V CDR1 and CDR2: SGDLS, YYNGEE. The CDR3 protein is CASSVGVGQQETQYF. The CDR3 bases are TGTGCCAGCAGCGTAGGTGTAGGTCAGCAAGAGACCCAGTACTTC.

This clone was recorded a few times. The genes are TRBV7-2 and TRBJ1-1, with 8 bases identical to TRBD1. The CDR3 runs to 18 residues. V trimming: 5 bases; J trimming: 6 bases; junction bases outside the gene matches: 20. The germline gives CDR1 SGHTA, CDR2 FQGNSA. The CDR3 protein is CASSPNMGFIDRGAEAFF. The CDR3 DNA reads TGTGCCAGCAGCCCCAATATGGGGTTTATTGACAGGGGCGCTGAAGCTTTCTTT.

This rearrangement joins TRBV5-6 to TRBJ1-5, with D possibly matching TRBD1 (5 bases). The CDR3 sequence is 13 residues long. The V and J ends lost 0 bases and 6 bases respectively, with 7 bases between them. Looked up from germline, CDR1 is SGHDT and CDR2 is YYEEEE. The DNA of the CDR3 is TGTGCCAGCAGCTTGGTTGGGACTCAGCCCCAGCATTTT. It yields the protein CASSLVGTQPQHF.

This clone occurred a few times. This sequence joins TRBV28 and TRBJ1-1; D not resolved. The CDR3 spans 12 residues. The germline gives CDR1 MDHEN, CDR2 SYDVKM. V gave up 6 bases and J gave up 4 bases, with 9 bases separating them. This chain's CDR3 is CASSLRTTEAFF. CDR3 bases: TGTGCCAGCAGCCTAAGGACCACTGAAGCTTTCTTT.

This sequence joins TRBV5-6 and TRBJ2-1, with a weak D call TRBD2 (5 bases). The germline V and J ends were trimmed by 3 bases and 3 bases, with 16 bases remaining between them. Germline CDR1 reads SGHDT; CDR2 reads YYEEEE. This CDR3 is built from 16 residues. Written as DNA, the CDR3 is TGTGCCAGCAGCTCGAGACGGAGGCAAAACTACAATGAGCAGTTCTTC. This sequence encodes CASSSRRRQNYNEQFF.

This chain links TRBV30 with TRBJ2-4; no firm D call. Germline CDR1 reads GTSNPN; CDR2 reads SVGIG (reference sequence). The CDR3 length is 13 residues. Between the trimmed V and J ends, which lost 2 bases and 1 base, there was a span of 6 bases. Here the CDR3 DNA reads TGTGCCTGGAGTCCATCTGCCAAAAACATTCAGTACTTC. This codes for CAWSPSAKNIQYF.

This chain joins TRBV9 and TRBJ2-5, with D unresolved. Trimming left V 4 bases short and J 2 bases short, with 15 bases between. Germline lookup yields CDR1 SGDLS and CDR2 YYNGEE. The CDR3 is 15 residues long. The CDR3 sequence: CASSSYSGNQETQYF. The CDR3, as DNA: TGTGCCAGCAGCTCCTACTCCGGAAATCAAGAGACCCAGTACTTC.

The chain couples TRBV28 to TRBJ1-1, with D possibly being TRBD1 (6 bases). The germline CDR1 and CDR2 sequences are MDHEN and SYDVKM. The length of the CDR3 is 13 residues. The V and J ends lost 6 bases and 1 base respectively, with 9 bases between them. The CDR3 is CASRWTANTEAFF. Here the CDR3 DNA reads TGTGCCAGCAGGTGGACAGCGAACACTGAAGCTTTCTTT.

Only one count was recorded for this clone. The V and J genes are TRBV7-6 and TRBJ2-7; D possibly matches TRBD1 or TRBD2 (5 bases each). The CDR3 has 15 amino acids. V was trimmed by 1 base and J by 2 bases, leaving 12 bases between them. Germline CDR1 is SGHVS and CDR2 is FNYEAQ. The CDR3 region has the DNA TGTGCCAGCAGCTTAGTATCGGGGCCGGCCTACGAGCAGTACTTC. This translates into CASSLVSGPAYEQYF.

J is TRBJ1-2 and V is TRBV10-3; D unclear. V shed 7 bases and J shed 6 bases, with 9 bases lying between them. CDR1 and CDR2 (germline): ENHRY, SYGVKD. The CDR3 is 11 residues long. The CDR3 DNA reads TGTGCCATCAACGGGGAACATGGCTACACCTTC. Protein product: CAINGEHGYTF.

Worth noting for this clone: At one end the junction does not follow the germline gene, possibly because of a read error. CDR3 protein: CASSFSGGSENQYF. For the CDR3, the DNA is TGTGCCAGCAGTTTTAGCGGGGGATCGGAGAACCAGTACTTC. This chain joins TRBV2 and TRBJ2-5; 9 bases line up with TRBD2. Germline V gene sequence: CDR1 SNHLY, CDR2 FYNNEI. The CDR3 has 14 residues.

The J gene is TRBJ2-7, the V gene TRBV18, with D perhaps TRBD1 (6 bases). Germline V gene sequence: CDR1 KGHSH, CDR2 LQKENI. V lost 4 bases, J lost 4 bases, and 8 bases lay in between. The CDR3 consists of 12 residues. CDR3 residues: CASSLQGYEQYF. Here the CDR3 DNA reads TGTGCCAGCTCACTACAGGGTTACGAGCAGTACTTC.

This clone was counted between two and nine times. CDR3 amino acids: CASSHKLGTGKSEQYF. The DNA for the CDR3 is TGTGCCAGCAGCCACAAACTCGGGACAGGGAAAAGCGAGCAGTACTTC. The chain has TRBV7-9 and TRBJ2-7, with 9 bases fitting TRBD1. The CDR3 runs to 16 residues. Germline CDR1 and CDR2: SEHNR and FQNEAQ (reference sequence). Trimming removed 5 bases from V and 6 bases from J; junction bases left unmatched: 14.

The rearrangement uses TRBV29-1 and TRBJ2-7; perhaps TRBD2 as D (6 bases). This CDR3 contains 14 residues. The germline V and J ends were trimmed by 4 bases and 3 bases, with 16 bases remaining between them. CDR1 SQVTM and CDR2 ANQGSEA come from the germline V gene. CDR3 sequence: CSVGPPGRYYEQYF. The CDR3 region has the DNA TGCAGCGTTGGGCCCCCCGGGAGATACTACGAGCAGTACTTC.

The CDR3 reads CSVGSAQETQYF. The DNA of the CDR3 is TGCAGCGTAGGATCTGCCCAAGAGACCCAGTACTTC. This chain joins TRBV29-1 and TRBJ2-5; the D is unclear. Germline V gene sequence: CDR1 SQVTM, CDR2 ANQGSEA. V dropped 6 bases and J dropped 1 base, with 9 bases sitting between them. This CDR3 has 12 residues.

This clone was counted a single time. The chain carries TRBV15 and TRBJ2-5; D unclear. V gave up 0 bases and J gave up 2 bases, with 4 bases separating them. The CDR3 totals 13 residues. Germline V gives CDR1 LNHNV, CDR2 YYDKDF (reference sequence). CDR3 DNA: TGTGCCACCAGCAGAGACCAGCAAGAGACCCAGTACTTC. Translating it yields CATSRDQQETQYF.

The chain carries TRBV29-1 and TRBJ1-1; TRBD1 aligns across 10 bases. Germline CDR1 SQVTM, CDR2 ANQGSEA. The CDR3 covers 12 residues. The CDR3 DNA sequence: TGCAACGTCGGACAGGGGGACACTGAAGCTTTCTTT. Protein sequence: CNVGQGDTEAFF.

The chain is built from TRBV6-5 and TRBJ2-7; D is ambiguous. V was clipped by 2 bases and J by 4 bases, with 12 bases between them. This CDR3 is 14 amino acids long. CDR1 is MNHEY and CDR2 is SVGAGI in the germline V gene. The CDR3 reads CASSYVAGSYEQYF. CDR3 sequence (DNA): TGTGCCAGCAGTTACGTGGCAGGTTCGTACGAGCAGTACTTC.

The genes are TRBV30 and TRBJ2-1; 9 nucleotides line up with TRBD2. The CDR3 spans 15 residues. The V segment lost 2 bases and the J segment 6 bases; nucleotides outside the gene matches: 8. Germline V gene lookup returns CDR1 GTSNPN and CDR2 SVGIG (reference sequence). DNA for the CDR3: TGTGCCTGGAGTCTAGCCGGGACTAGCTCCAATGAGCAGTTCTTC. Translated, it gives CAWSLAGTSSNEQFF.

This chain links TRBV5-1 with TRBJ2-1, with TRBD2 as a possible D gene (6 bases). The length of the CDR3 is 15 residues. The germline V gene encodes CDR1 SGHRS and CDR2 YFSETQ. V was shortened by 4 bases and J by 3 bases, with 14 bases between the two germline ends. CDR3 coding DNA: TGCGCCAGCAGCCCGAAGGTGGGAGGCTACAATGAGCAGTTCTTC. This gives the protein CASSPKVGGYNEQFF. Full variable domain (outside the CDR3, taken from reference TRBV5-1 and TRBJ2-1): KAGVTQTPRYLIKTRGQQVTLSCSPISGHRSVSWYQQTPGQGLQFLFEYFSETQRNKGNFPGRFSGRQFSNSRSEMNVSTLELGDSALYLCASSPKVGGYNEQFFGPGTRLTVL.

The V and J genes are TRBV2 and TRBJ2-1; no reliable D call. The CDR3 contains 13 residues. Trimming took off 7 bases at V and 7 bases at J, with 14 bases between the two ends. Germline V gene lookup returns CDR1 SNHLY and CDR2 FYNNEI. This CDR3 reads CASKAPPTNEQFF. DNA for the CDR3: TGTGCCAGCAAAGCCCCCCCGACTAATGAGCAGTTCTTC.

The chain uses TRBV27 and TRBJ2-7; D ambiguous. CDR3 length: 10 amino acids. Germline loops: CDR1 MNHEY, CDR2 SMNVEV (reference sequence). Trimming took off 7 bases at V and 4 bases at J, with 5 bases between the two ends. The CDR3 DNA reads TGTGCCAGCACATATTACGAGCAGTACTTC. Amino acid sequence: CASTYYEQYF.

In this sample, this clone turned up a few times. The chain links TRBV27 to TRBJ2-1, with 9 bases aligning to TRBD1. V lost 8 bases to trimming and J lost 4 bases; unmatched junction nucleotides: 9. Looked up from germline, CDR1 is MNHEY and CDR2 is SMNVEV (reference sequence). The length of the CDR3 is 15 residues. CDR3 sequence: CASAPTGQGYNEQFF. CDR3 nucleotide sequence: TGTGCCAGCGCTCCTACAGGACAGGGGTACAATGAGCAGTTCTTC.

The gene calls are TRBV28 and TRBJ2-7; D is unresolved. Germline CDR1 MDHEN, CDR2 SYDVKM. The V gene lost 2 bases and the J gene lost 1 base, with 9 bases spanning the gap. CDR3 length: 14 residues. CDR3 nucleotides: TGTGCCAGCAGTTTAGCACTCCCATCCTACGAGCAGTACTTC. This translates into CASSLALPSYEQYF.

DNA for the CDR3: TGTGCCAGCAGCCCGTGGGCGGGTGGGTACACAGATACGCAGTATTTT. This codes for CASSPWAGGYTDTQYF. V usage is TRBV7-2 and J usage is TRBJ2-3; perhaps TRBD2 as D (5 bases). CDR3 length: 16 residues. CDR1 SGHTA and CDR2 FQGNSA come from the germline V gene. The V gene lost 5 bases and the J gene lost 2 bases, with 17 bases spanning the gap.

A remark on this clone: This same CDR3 is encoded by further DNA sequences in the sample. V gene TRBV29-1 combines with J gene TRBJ1-2; 7 bases align to TRBD1. J lost 3 bases, V lost 6 bases, and 1 base had no gene match. From germline, CDR1 is SQVTM and CDR2 ANQGSEA. This CDR3 region has 11 residues. CDR3 amino acids: CSVGTDYGYTF. As DNA, the CDR3 is TGCAGCGTCGGGACAGACTATGGCTACACCTTC.